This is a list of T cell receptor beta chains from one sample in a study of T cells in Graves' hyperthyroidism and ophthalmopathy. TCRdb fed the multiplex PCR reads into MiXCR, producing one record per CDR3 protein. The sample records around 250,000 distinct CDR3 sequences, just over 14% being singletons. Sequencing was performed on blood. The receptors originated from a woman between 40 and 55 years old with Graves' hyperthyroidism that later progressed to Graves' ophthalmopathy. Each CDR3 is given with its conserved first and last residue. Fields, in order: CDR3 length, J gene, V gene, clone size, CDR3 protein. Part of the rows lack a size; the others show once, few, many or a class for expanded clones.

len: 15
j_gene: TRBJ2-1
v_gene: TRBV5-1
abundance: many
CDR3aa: CASSSRLAADNEQFF

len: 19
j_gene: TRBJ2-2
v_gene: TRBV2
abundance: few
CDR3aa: CASSSTKLAGEGNSGELFF

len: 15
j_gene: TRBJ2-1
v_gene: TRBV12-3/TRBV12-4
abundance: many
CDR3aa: CASSRGTSGYNEQFF

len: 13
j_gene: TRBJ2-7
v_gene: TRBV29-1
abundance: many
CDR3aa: CSVRDRVSYEQYF

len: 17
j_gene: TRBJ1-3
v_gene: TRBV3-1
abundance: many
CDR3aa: CASSQDLGGSSGNTIYF

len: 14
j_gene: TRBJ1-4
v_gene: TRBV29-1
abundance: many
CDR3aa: CSVEGFSKGEKLFF

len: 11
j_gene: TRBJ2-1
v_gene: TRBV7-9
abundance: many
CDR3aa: CASRSPGGQFF

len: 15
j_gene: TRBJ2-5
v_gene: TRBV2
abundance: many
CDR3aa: CASSVGRGFEETQYF

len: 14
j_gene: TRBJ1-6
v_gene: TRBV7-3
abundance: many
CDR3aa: CASSLGQGGLPLHF

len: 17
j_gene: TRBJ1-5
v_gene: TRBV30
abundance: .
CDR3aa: CAWSDSTGGFGNQPQHF

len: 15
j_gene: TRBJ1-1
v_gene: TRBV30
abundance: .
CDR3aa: CAWSPTGLGNTEAFF

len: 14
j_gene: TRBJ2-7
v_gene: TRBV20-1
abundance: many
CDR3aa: CSARDSLPPYEQYF

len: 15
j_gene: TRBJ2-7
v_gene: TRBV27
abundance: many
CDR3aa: CASSLSGPGSYEQYF

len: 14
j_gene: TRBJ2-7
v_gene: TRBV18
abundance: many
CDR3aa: CASSPPGEFGEQYF

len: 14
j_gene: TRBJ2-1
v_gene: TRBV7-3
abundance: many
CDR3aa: CASSWDPSAEGQFF

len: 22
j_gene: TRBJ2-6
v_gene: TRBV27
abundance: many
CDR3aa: CASSLSVGSHRRLLSGANVLTF

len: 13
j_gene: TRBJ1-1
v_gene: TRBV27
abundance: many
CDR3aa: CASRRQGDTEAFF

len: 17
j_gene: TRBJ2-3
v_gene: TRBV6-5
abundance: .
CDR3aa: CASSYPGDRGFTDTQYF

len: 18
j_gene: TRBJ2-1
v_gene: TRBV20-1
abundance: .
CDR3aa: CSARDTLGTSGRYNEQFF

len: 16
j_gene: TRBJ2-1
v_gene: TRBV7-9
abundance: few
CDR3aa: CASSLLATGPPGEQFF

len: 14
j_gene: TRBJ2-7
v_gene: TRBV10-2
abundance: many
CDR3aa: CASRKREGKNEQYF

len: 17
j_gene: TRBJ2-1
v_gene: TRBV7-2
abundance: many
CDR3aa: CASSLAFSPFSYNEQFF

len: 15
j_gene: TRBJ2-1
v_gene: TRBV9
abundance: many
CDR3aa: CASSVAPGLDNEQFF

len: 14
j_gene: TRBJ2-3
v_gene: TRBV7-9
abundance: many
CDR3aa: CASSLGGLLNTQYF

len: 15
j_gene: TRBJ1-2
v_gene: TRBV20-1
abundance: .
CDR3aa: CSAIVRDRGNYGYTF

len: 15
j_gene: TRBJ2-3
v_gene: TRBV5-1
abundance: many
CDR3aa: CASSSGTPFTDTQYF

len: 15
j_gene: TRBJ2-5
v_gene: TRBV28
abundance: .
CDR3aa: CASRSAGLAQETQYF

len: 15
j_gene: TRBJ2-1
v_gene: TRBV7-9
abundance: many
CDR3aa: CASSFDQEWDNEQFF

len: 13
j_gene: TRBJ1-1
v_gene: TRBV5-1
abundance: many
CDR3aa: CASSLVINTEAFF

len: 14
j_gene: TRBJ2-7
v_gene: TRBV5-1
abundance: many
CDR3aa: CASSRTGTAYEQYF

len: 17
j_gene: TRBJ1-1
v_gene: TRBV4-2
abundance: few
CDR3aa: CASSQGVWTVRNTEAFF

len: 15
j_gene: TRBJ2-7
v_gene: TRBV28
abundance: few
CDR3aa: CASSPSAWVDYGQYF

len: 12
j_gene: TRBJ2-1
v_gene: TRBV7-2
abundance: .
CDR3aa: CASSFTPTGAFF

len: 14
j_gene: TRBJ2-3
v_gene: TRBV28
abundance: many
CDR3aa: CASSLPPPTDTQYF

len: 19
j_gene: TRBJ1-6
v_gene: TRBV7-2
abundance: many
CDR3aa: CASQSPSIRRDRENSPLHF

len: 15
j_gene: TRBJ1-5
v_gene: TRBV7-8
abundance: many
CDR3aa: CASSPNPRGNQPQHF

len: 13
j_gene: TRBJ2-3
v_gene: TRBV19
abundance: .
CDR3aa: CASSRRDPDTQYF

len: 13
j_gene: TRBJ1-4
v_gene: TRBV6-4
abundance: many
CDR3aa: CASSGDRDEKLFF

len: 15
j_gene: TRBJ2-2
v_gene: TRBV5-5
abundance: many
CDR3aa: CASGATTTNTGELFF

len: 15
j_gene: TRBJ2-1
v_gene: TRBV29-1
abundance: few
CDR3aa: CSGKRTSGRNNEQFF

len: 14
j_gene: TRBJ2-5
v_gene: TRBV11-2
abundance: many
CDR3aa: CASSPFRQQETQYF

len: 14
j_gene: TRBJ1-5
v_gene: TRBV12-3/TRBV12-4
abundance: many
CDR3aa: CASSTGNSNQPQHF

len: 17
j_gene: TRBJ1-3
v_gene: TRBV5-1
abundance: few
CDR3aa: CASSSQGTGLSGNTIYF

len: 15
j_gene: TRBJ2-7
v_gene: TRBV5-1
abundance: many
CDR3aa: CASWGPTSSRYEQYF

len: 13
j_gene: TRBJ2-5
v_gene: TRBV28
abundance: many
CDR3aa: CASSGRGQETQYF

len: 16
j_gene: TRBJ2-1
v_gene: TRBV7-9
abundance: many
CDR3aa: CASSLISSPPYNEQFF

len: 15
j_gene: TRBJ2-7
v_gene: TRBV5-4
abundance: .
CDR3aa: CASSSRQGVTYEQYF

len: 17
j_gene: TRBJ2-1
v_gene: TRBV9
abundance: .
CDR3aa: CASSVDDGRASYNEQFF

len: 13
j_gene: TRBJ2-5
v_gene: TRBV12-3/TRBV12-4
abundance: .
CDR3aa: CASSAQSGETQYF

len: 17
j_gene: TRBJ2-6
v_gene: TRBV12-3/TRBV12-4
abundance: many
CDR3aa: CASSLGDRGSGANVLTF

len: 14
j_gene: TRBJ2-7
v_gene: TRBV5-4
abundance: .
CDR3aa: CASSGGRSNYEQYF